Listed below are T cell receptor beta chains from one sample, sequenced in a study of blood T cell repertoires in COVID-19. Sequencing used immunoSEQ multiplex PCR; TCRdb keeps in-frame clones, though not all of them. The table shows about 130,000 clones, with less than 90% occurring only once. The sample consisted of peripheral blood. Source of these receptors: a man in his sixties or seventies with acute or convalescent COVID-19. Both conserved end residues are trimmed from each CDR3. The size entry is marked missing in some rows and otherwise reads once, few, many or a size class.

j_gene,abundance,v_gene,CDR3aa
TRBJ1-1,.,TRBV2,ASSADRGLWAF
TRBJ1-1,once,TRBV6-2/TRBV6-3,ASSYSTGGVSTEAF
TRBJ2-1,.,TRBV7-9,ASSLGAGLAENEQF
TRBJ2-1,.,TRBV14,ASSQTVRGNKNEQF
TRBJ1-4,.,TRBV15,ATSRDQGLRKLF
TRBJ2-7,.,TRBV9,ASSVAPPGQGKDEQY
TRBJ2-3,.,TRBV3-1/TRBV3-2,ASSPLAGGPTDTQY
TRBJ2-3,.,TRBV7-9,ASSRLAGANGDTQY
TRBJ2-7,.,TRBV20-1,SAADSHEQY
TRBJ2-3,.,TRBV7-2,ASSHPGTGPHQY
TRBJ1-5,.,TRBV19,ASSTPPRPQH
TRBJ2-1,.,TRBV4-2,ASTHLGGLYNEQF
TRBJ2-1,.,TRBV10-1,ASSESPAGANNEQF
TRBJ1-3,.,TRBV5-1,ASSLGQGGNTIY
TRBJ2-2,.,TRBV2,ASPGLGNTGELF
TRBJ2-3,.,TRBV5-6,ASSYGGAQY
TRBJ2-5,.,TRBV13,ASSLVQFQETQY
TRBJ2-3,.,TRBV19,ASSSRSTALTDTQY
TRBJ1-5,.,TRBV23-1,ASSPEGQGGKSNQPQH
TRBJ2-5,.,TRBV20-1,SARDQETQY
TRBJ2-3,.,TRBV28,ASSSPQGVVTDTQY
TRBJ1-2,.,TRBV18,ASSPTGNYGYT
TRBJ2-1,.,TRBV30,AWTSGRSGGVSEQF
TRBJ1-1,.,TRBV13,ASSLGQGAVTEAF
TRBJ2-7,.,TRBV2,ASIGAGRIYEQY
TRBJ2-7,.,TRBV6-5,ASKAGRVYEQY
TRBJ1-5,.,TRBV3-1/TRBV3-2,ASSQDRGDQPQH
TRBJ1-2,.,TRBV29-1,SVVQGSNYGYT
TRBJ2-7,.,TRBV6-5,ASRRNREYTYEQY